Below are 19 T cell receptor beta chains sequenced from a single sample in a study of shared clonotypes between healthy human individuals. Assay: immunoSEQ multiplex PCR; the TCRdb copy retains only in-frame clones and omits some. The table lists about 2.2 million clones, over 85% of them singletons, with about 1.7% in the top ten. Terminally differentiated effector memory CD45RA+ cells were left out of the naive CD8 fraction, which was CD45RO-negative and positively selected for CCR7. Sample: naive CD8+ T cells from PBMCs. Receptors originate from a young man in good health. Some clones in this sample may be carry-over from other donors' samples.

The chain is built from TRBV7-9 and TRBJ1-2; TRBD1 agrees at 8 bases. Germline lookup yields CDR1 SEHNR and CDR2 FQNEAQ (reference sequence). Trimming cost V 6 bases and J 7 bases; bases outside gene matches: 16. There are 16 residues in the CDR3. The CDR3 DNA reads as TGTGCCAGCAGTTCCACCCTCCTCAGGGGGCAGAGTGGCTACACCTTC. Its protein is CASSSTLLRGQSGYTF. Supplemented by reference TRBV7-9 and TRBJ1-2, the full variable domain reads DTGVSQNPRHKITKRGQNVTFRCDPISEHNRLYWYRQTLGQGPEFLTYFQNEAQLEKSRLLSDRFSAERPKGSFSTLEIQRTEQGDSAMYLCASSSTLLRGQSGYTFGSGTRLTVV.

The genes are TRBV9 and TRBJ2-7; 13 bases agree with TRBD2. The length of the CDR3 is 16 residues. Germline V gene sequence: CDR1 SGDLS, CDR2 YYNGEE. Trimming cost V 3 bases and J 5 bases; bases outside gene matches: 8. CDR3: CASSAGLAGARDEQYF. Written as DNA, the CDR3 is TGTGCCAGCAGCGCAGGACTAGCGGGAGCTCGAGACGAGCAGTACTTC.

The V call is TRBV5-1, the J call TRBJ2-7, with 7 nucleotides matching TRBD2. The CDR3 contains 18 residues. V was clipped by 0 bases and J by 2 bases; unmatched bases: 14. CDR1 is SGHRS and CDR2 is YFSETQ in the germline V gene. CDR3 in amino acids: CASSLGSDSGPGTYEQYF. The CDR3 region has the DNA TGCGCCAGCAGCTTGGGAAGTGATAGCGGGCCCGGGACCTACGAGCAGTACTTC. Combining the CDR3 with reference TRBV5-1 and TRBJ2-7 gives the whole variable domain KAGVTQTPRYLIKTRGQQVTLSCSPISGHRSVSWYQQTPGQGLQFLFEYFSETQRNKGNFPGRFSGRQFSNSRSEMNVSTLELGDSALYLCASSLGSDSGPGTYEQYFGPGTRLTVT.

The rearrangement joins TRBV21-1 to TRBJ2-5; the tabulated D call, TRBD2, remains unverified against the DNA. TRBV21-1 is classified as a pseudogene. The CDR3 spans 14 residues. CDR3 coding DNA: TGTGCCAGCAGCTCCGCCGGGAACCAAGAGACCCAGTACTTC. It encodes CASSSAGNQETQYF.

The rearrangement joins TRBV4-1 to TRBJ2-6; D remains unclear. Trimming took 4 bases from V and 5 from J, leaving 12 bases between them. The length of the CDR3 is 15 residues. The germline V gene has CDR1 MGHRA and CDR2 YSYEKL. CDR3 amino acids: CASSPPLDWANVLTF. For the CDR3, the DNA is TGCGCCAGCAGCCCCCCGCTAGATTGGGCCAACGTCCTGACTTTC.

The rearrangement uses TRBV10-1 and TRBJ1-5; the match to TRBD1 covers 10 bases. Germline V lookup: CDR1 WNHNN, CDR2 SYGVQD (reference sequence). V shed 6 bases and J 0 bases; nucleotides not matched to a gene: 5. There are 16 residues in the CDR3. The CDR3 DNA sequence: TGCGCCAGCAGGGGGGACAGGGGCGATAGCAATCAGCCCCAGCATTTT. Its protein product is CASRGDRGDSNQPQHF.

The chain links TRBV6-6 to TRBJ1-2; no clear D. Germline CDR1 reads MNHNY; CDR2 reads SVGAGI (reference sequence). This CDR3 has 15 residues. V was cut by 5 bases and J by 0 bases, with 13 bases left in between. CDR3 in DNA: TGTGCCAGCAGTGGGCCGAGGTTAGCTAACTATGGCTACACCTTC. Protein product: CASSGPRLANYGYTF.

J is TRBJ2-5 and V is TRBV28; D is possibly TRBD1 (6 bases). CDR1 is MDHEN, CDR2 SYDVKM, per germline. CDR3 size: 17 residues. V shed 2 bases and J shed 0 bases, with 16 bases lying between them. CDR3 coding DNA: TGTGCCAGCAGTTTAGTCAGGGGCACCCAGTACCAAGAGACCCAGTACTTC. Amino acid sequence: CASSLVRGTQYQETQYF. The full variable domain, rest sourced from reference TRBV28 and TRBJ2-5, is DVKVTQSSRYLVKRTGEKVFLECVQDMDHENMFWYRQDPGLGLRLIYFSYDVKMKEKGDIPEGYSVSREKKERFSLILESASTNQTSMYLCASSLVRGTQYQETQYFGPGTRLLVL.

CDR3 loop: CASSWTSGRAPNEQFF. CDR3 bases: TGCGCCAGCAGCTGGACTAGCGGGAGGGCCCCGAATGAGCAGTTCTTC. This sequence joins TRBV5-1 and TRBJ2-1, with TRBD2 matching over 15 bases. Losses at the gene ends were 3 bases for V and 7 bases for J; bases not matched to a gene: 5. The CDR3 is 16 amino acids. Germline V gene data show CDR1 as SGHRS and CDR2 as YFSETQ.

As concerns this clone: The sample carries other DNA sequences with the same CDR3. This rearrangement joins TRBV7-9 to TRBJ2-2; D is unclear. With 1 base removed from V and 4 bases from J, the gap between germline ends came to 4 bases. This CDR3 spans 13 amino acids. Per the germline V gene, CDR1 is SEHNR and CDR2 is FQNEAQ (reference sequence). This chain's CDR3 is CASSLGSTGELFF. CDR3 in DNA: TGTGCCAGCAGCTTAGGGTCCACCGGGGAGCTGTTTTTT.

The chain employs TRBV19 and TRBJ2-2; 13 bases match TRBD2. The germline gives CDR1 LNHDA, CDR2 SQIVND (reference sequence). The CDR3 spans 19 residues. V shed 10 bases, J shed 1 base, and the junction held 15 bases outside the gene matches. The CDR3 is CATFSMGLAGTRNTGELFF. The DNA of the CDR3 is TGTGCCACCTTTTCCATGGGACTAGCGGGGACACGGAACACCGGGGAGCTGTTTTTT.

The table lists this clone with a count of one. The sample carries other DNA sequences with the same CDR3. The chain has TRBV5-4 and TRBJ2-1; no firm D call. Germline CDR1 and CDR2: SGHNT and YYREEE (reference sequence). V dropped 3 bases and J dropped 6 bases, with 4 bases sitting between them. This CDR3 spans 11 amino acids. CDR3 in amino acids: CASSWGNEQFF. Here the CDR3 DNA reads TGTGCCAGCAGCTGGGGCAATGAGCAGTTCTTC.

This sequence joins TRBV28 and TRBJ1-1; D call uncertain. Germline V CDR1 and CDR2: MDHEN, SYDVKM. The CDR3 is made up of 13 amino acids. Trimming removed 2 bases from V and 4 bases from J, with 8 bases in between. The CDR3 is CASSLKEGTEAFF. The CDR3, as DNA: TGTGCCAGCAGTTTAAAAGAAGGCACTGAAGCTTTCTTT.

The V gene is TRBV29-1, the J gene TRBJ2-1; no reliable D call. Per germline, CDR1 SQVTM and CDR2 ANQGSEA. Trimming stripped 3 bases from V and 2 bases from J, with 5 bases between. The CDR3 extends over 12 amino acids. CDR3 residues: CSVDRAYNEQFF. The DNA for the CDR3 is TGCAGCGTTGACCGCGCCTACAATGAGCAGTTCTTC.

A remark on this clone: At the DNA level, this CDR3 is encoded by other sequences in the same sample as well. V and J are TRBV27 and TRBJ1-5; D remains unclear. Trimming stripped 0 bases from V and 1 base from J, with 10 bases between. There are 16 residues in the CDR3. The germline gives CDR1 MNHEY, CDR2 SMNVEV (reference sequence). CDR3 DNA: TGTGCCAGCAGTTTATCGGCGGGTTTAAGCAATCAGCCCCAGCATTTT. The encoded protein is CASSLSAGLSNQPQHF.

This clone was detected only a few times. This rearrangement joins TRBV29-1 to TRBJ1-1; TRBD1 agrees at 7 bases. Losses at the gene ends were 6 bases for V and 4 bases for J; bases not matched to a gene: 2. In germline, CDR1 is SQVTM, CDR2 ANQGSEA. CDR3 length equals 11 residues. CDR3 protein: CSVDRATEAFF. The CDR3 region has the DNA TGCAGCGTCGACAGGGCCACTGAAGCTTTCTTT.

The J gene is TRBJ2-1, the V gene TRBV7-9, with TRBD2 matching over 12 bases. The ends lost 2 bases at V and 0 bases at J; junction bases unmatched: 2. CDR1 and CDR2 from the germline V gene are SEHNR and FQNEAQ (reference sequence). This CDR3 has 17 residues. The CDR3 here is CASSLPTSGGSYNEQFF. CDR3 DNA: TGTGCCAGCAGCTTACCGACTAGCGGGGGCTCCTACAATGAGCAGTTCTTC.

The chain combines TRBV28 with TRBJ2-5; 15 bases match TRBD2. V was clipped by 5 bases and J by 9 bases; unmatched bases: 7. Germline assignment: CDR1 MDHEN and CDR2 SYDVKM. CDR3 length: 15 amino acids. The CDR3 DNA is TGTGCCAGCAGTCCCCGGACTAGCGGGAGGGGTGCCCAGTACTTC. It specifies CASSPRTSGRGAQYF.

The CDR3 is CASSPLAGVTEAFF. The DNA of the CDR3 is TGTGCCAGCAGCCCCTTGGCGGGGGTGACTGAAGCTTTCTTT. The chain joins TRBV14 to TRBJ1-1; D is perhaps TRBD1 (5 bases). V lost 4 bases to trimming and J lost 5 bases, with 14 bases between them. Per the germline V gene, CDR1 is SGHDN and CDR2 is FVKESK. The CDR3 consists of 14 residues. Using reference TRBV14 and TRBJ1-1 for the parts outside the CDR3, the full variable domain is EAGVTQFPSHSVIEKGQTVTLRCDPISGHDNLYWYRRVMGKEIKFLLHFVKESKQDESGMPNNRFLAERTGGTYSTLKVQPAELEDSGVYFCASSPLAGVTEAFFGQGTRLTVV.